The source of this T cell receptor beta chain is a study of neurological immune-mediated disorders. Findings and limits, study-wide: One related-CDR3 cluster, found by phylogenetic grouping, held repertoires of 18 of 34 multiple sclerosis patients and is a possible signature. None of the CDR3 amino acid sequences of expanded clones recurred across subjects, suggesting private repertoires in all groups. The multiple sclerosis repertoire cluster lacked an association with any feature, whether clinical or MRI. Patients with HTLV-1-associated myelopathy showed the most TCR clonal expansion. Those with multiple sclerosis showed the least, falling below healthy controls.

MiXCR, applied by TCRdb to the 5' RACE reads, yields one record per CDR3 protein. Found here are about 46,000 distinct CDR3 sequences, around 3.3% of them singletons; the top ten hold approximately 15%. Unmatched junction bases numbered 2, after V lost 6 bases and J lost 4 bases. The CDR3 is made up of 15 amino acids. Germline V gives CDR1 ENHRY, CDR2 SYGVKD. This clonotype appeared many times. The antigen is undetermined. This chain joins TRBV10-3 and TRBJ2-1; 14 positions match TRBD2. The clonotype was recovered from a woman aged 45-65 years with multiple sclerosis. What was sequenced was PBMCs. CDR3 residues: CAIRGLAGAYNEQFF. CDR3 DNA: TGTGCCATCAGGGGACTAGCGGGGGCGTACAATGAGCAGTTCTTC.